This T cell receptor (beta chain) was obtained from a study of T cells in tumors after PD-1 blockade. The wider study: On average, peripheral blood gave 113,528 TCR templates and 35,000 to 40,000 unique clonotypes.

There are 14 residues in the CDR3. The ends were cut back, 0 bases at V and 4 bases at J, with 9 bases in the middle. CDR1 and CDR2 from the germline V gene are SGHRS and YFSETQ. The method was immunoSEQ multiplex PCR; TCRdb's version includes in-frame clones alone and lacks a portion of them. The sample yields under 75,000 clones, around two thirds seen once. Specimen: PBMCs, collected after anti-PD-1 treatment. The clonotype was recovered from a human donor with basal cell carcinoma. The J gene is TRBJ2-3, the V gene TRBV5-1, with D tentatively TRBD1 (6 bases). CDR3 sequence: CASSLVAGADTQYF. DNA of the CDR3: TGCGCCAGCAGCTTGGTCGCAGGGGCAGATACGCAGTATTTT.